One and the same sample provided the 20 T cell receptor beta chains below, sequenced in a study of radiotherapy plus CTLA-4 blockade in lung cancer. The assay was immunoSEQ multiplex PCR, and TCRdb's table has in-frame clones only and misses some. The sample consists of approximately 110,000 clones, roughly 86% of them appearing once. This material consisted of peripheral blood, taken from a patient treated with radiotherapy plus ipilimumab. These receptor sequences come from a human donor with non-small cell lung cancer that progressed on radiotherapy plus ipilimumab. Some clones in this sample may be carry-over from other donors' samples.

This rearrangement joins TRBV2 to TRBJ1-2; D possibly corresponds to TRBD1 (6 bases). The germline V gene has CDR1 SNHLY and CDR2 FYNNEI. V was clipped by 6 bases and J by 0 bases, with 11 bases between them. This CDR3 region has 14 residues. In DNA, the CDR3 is TGTGCCAGCAGGAGGGACAACACTAACTATGGCTACACCTTC. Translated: CASRRDNTNYGYTF.

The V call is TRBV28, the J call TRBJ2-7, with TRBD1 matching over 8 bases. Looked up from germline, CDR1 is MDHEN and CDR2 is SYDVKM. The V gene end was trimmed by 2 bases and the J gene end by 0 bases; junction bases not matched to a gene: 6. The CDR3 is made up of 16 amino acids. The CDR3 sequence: CASSLTGGMGSYEQYF. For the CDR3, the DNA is TGTGCCAGCAGTTTAACAGGGGGTATGGGCTCCTACGAGCAGTACTTC.

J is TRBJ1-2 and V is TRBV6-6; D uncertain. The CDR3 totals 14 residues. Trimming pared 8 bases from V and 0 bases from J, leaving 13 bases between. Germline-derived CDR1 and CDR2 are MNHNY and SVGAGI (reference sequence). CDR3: CASLLQPTNYGYTF. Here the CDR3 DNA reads TGTGCCAGCCTCCTACAACCTACTAACTATGGCTACACCTTC.

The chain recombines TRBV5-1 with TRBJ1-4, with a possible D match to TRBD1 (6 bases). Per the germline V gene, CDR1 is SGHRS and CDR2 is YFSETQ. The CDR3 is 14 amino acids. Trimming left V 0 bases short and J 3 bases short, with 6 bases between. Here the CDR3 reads CASSLGQANEKLFF. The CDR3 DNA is TGCGCCAGCAGCTTGGGACAGGCTAATGAAAAACTGTTTTTT.

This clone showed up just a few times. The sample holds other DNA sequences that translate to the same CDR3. The CDR3 sequence: CASRPWDSPNYGYTF. CDR3 nucleotide sequence: TGTGCCAGCAGACCTTGGGACAGTCCTAACTATGGCTACACCTTC. The chain is built from TRBV27 and TRBJ1-2; 7 bases are a match to TRBD1. Germline CDR1 is MNHEY and CDR2 is SMNVEV (reference sequence). The CDR3 is 15 residues long. Germline trimming cut 6 bases from V and 0 bases from J; bases unmatched to any gene: 7.

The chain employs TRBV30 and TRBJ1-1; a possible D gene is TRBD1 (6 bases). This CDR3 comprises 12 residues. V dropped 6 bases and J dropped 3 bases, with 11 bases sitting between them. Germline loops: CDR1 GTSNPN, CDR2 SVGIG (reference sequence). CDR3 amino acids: CACTGSYTEAFF. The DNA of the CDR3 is TGTGCCTGCACAGGGTCGTACACTGAAGCTTTCTTT. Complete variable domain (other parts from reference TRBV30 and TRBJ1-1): SQTIHQWPATLVQPVGSPLSLECTVEGTSNPNLYWYRQAAGRGLQLLFYSVGIGQISSEVPQNLSASRPQDRQFILSSKKLLLSDSGFYLCACTGSYTEAFFGQGTRLTVV.

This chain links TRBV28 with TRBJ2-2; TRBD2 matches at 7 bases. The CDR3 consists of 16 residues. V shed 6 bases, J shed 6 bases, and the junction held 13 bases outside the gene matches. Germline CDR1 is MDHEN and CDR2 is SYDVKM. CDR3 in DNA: TGTGCCAGCAGAGCCCGGGGGGTTTTGGGATCCGGGGAGCTGTTTTTT. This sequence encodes CASRARGVLGSGELFF.

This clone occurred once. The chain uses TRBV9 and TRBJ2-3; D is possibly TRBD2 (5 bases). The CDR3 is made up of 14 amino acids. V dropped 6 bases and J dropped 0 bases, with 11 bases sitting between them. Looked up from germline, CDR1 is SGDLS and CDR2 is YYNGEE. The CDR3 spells CASTQGGSTDTQYF. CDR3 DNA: TGTGCCAGCACCCAAGGAGGTAGCACAGATACGCAGTATTTT. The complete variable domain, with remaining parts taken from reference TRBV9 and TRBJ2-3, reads DSGVTQTPKHLITATGQRVTLRCSPRSGDLSVYWYQQSLDQGLQFLIQYYNGEERAKGNILERFSAQQFPDLHSELNLSSLELGDSALYFCASTQGGSTDTQYFGPGTRLTVL.

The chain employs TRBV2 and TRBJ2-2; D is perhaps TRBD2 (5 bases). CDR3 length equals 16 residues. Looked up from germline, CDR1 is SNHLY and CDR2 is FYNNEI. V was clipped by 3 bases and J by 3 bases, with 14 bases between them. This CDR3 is CASSERRAGDTGELFF. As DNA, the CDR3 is TGTGCCAGCAGTGAGCGTAGGGCGGGTGACACCGGGGAGCTGTTTTTT.

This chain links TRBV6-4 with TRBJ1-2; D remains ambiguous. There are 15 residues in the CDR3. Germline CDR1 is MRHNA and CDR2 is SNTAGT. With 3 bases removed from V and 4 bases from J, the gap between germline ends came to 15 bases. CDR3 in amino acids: CASSEGPNALYGYTF. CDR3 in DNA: TGTGCCAGCAGTGAGGGTCCAAATGCCCTCTATGGCTACACCTTC.

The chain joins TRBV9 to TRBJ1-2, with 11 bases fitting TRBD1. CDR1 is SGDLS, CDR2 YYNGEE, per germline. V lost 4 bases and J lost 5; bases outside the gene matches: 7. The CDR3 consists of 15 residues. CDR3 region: CASSTQGQGVYGYTF. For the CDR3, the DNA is TGTGCCAGCAGCACCCAGGGACAGGGGGTATATGGCTACACCTTC.

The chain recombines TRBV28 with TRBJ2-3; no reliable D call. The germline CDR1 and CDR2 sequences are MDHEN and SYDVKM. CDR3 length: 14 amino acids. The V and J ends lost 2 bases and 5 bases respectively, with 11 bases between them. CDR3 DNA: TGTGCCAGCAGTTTAATAGGATCCCGAGATACGCAGTATTTT. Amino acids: CASSLIGSRDTQYF.

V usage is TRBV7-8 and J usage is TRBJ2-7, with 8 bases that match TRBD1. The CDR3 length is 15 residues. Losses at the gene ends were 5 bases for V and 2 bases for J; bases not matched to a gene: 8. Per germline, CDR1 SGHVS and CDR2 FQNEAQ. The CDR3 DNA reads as TGTGCCAGCAGCCAAACTGGACAGGGAACCTACGAGCAGTACTTC. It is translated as CASSQTGQGTYEQYF. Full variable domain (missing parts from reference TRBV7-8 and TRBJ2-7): GAGVSQSPRYKVAKRGQDVALRCDPISGHVSLFWYQQALGQGPEFLTYFQNEAQLDKSGLPSDRFFAERPEGSVSTLKIQRTQQEDSAVYLCASSQTGQGTYEQYFGPGTRLTVT.

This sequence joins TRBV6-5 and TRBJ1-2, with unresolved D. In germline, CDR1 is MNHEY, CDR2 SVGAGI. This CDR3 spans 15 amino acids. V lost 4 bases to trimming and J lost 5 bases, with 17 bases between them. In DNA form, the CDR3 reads TGTGCCAGCAGTTTGTTTCTGGGTTGGGTTTATGGCTACACCTTC. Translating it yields CASSLFLGWVYGYTF.

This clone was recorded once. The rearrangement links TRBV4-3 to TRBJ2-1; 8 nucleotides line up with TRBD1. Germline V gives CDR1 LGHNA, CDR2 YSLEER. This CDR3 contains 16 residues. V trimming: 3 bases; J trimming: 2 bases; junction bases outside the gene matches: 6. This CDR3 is CASSHDWTGTYNEQFF. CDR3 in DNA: TGCGCCAGCAGCCACGATTGGACAGGGACCTACAATGAGCAGTTCTTC.

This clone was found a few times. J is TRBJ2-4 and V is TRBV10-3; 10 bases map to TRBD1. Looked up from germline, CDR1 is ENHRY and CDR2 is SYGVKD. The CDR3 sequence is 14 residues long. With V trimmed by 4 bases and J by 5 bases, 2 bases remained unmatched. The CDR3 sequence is CAISVGTGENIQYF. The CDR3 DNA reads TGTGCCATCAGTGTAGGGACAGGGGAAAACATTCAGTACTTC.

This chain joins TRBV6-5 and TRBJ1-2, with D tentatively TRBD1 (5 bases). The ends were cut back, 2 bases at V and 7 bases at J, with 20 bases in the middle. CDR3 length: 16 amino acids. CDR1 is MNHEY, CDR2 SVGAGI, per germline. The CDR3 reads CASSYRDGTLRGGYTF. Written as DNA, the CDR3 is TGTGCCAGCAGTTACAGAGACGGGACGCTAAGAGGTGGCTACACCTTC.

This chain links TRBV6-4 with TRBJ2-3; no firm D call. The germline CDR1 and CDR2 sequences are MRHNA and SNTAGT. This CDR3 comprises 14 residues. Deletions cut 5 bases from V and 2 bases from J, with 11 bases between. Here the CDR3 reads CASSKGPDTDTQYF. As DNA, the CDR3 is TGTGCCAGCAGTAAAGGACCAGACACAGATACGCAGTATTTT.

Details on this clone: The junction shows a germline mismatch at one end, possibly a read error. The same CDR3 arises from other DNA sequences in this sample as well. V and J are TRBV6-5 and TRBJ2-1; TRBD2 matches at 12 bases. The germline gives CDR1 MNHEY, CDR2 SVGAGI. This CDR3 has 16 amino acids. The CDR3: CASSYFLAGGSNEQFF. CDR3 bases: TGTGCCAGCAGCTACTTCCTAGCGGGGGGGTCCAATGAGCAGTTCTTC.

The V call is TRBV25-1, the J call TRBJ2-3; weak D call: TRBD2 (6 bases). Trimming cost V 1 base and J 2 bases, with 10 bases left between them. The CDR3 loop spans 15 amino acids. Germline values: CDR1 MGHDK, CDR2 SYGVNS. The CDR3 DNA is TGTGCCAGCAGTGAATTACGGGGACTCACAGATACGCAGTATTTT. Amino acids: CASSELRGLTDTQYF.